Reported below is one TCR beta chain. This specimen belongs to a study of blood T cell repertoires in COVID-19. Per the authors' pipeline: From reference gene primer amplification, estimates of nucleated cell counts were derived. Here immunoSEQ multiplex PCR was the method, and the copy in TCRdb shows in-frame clones only, minus some. For V, J and clone size, that table is used; D and trimming come from the DNA. The sample lists roughly 190,000 clones, less than 95% occurring once. V lost 1 base and J 0 bases, leaving 13 bases between the germline ends. The CDR3 is made up of 17 amino acids. From germline, CDR1 is KGHSH and CDR2 LQKENI.

The rearrangement joins TRBV18 to TRBJ1-3; a weak D match, TRBD1 (6 bases). This clonotype was sampled from a man aged 25 to 45 with COVID-19, enrolled during active disease. The sample comprised peripheral blood. Here the CDR3 reads CASSPLFRDTSGNTIYF. The CDR3, as DNA: TGTGCCAGCTCACCACTCTTCCGGGACACCTCTGGAAACACCATATATTTT.